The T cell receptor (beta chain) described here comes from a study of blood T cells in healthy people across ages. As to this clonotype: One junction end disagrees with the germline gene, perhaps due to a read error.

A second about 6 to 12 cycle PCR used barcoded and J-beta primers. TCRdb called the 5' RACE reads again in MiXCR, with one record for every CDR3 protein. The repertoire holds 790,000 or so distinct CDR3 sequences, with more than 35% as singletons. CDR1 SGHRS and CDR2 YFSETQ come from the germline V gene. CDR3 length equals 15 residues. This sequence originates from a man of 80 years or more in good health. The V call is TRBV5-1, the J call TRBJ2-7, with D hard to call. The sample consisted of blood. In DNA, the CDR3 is TGCGCCAGCAGCTTGGCCAACTCAAACTCCCACGAGCAGTACTTC. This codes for CASSLANSNSHEQYF. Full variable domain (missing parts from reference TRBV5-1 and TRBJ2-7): KAGVTQTPRYLIKTRGQQVTLSCSPISGHRSVSWYQQTPGQGLQFLFEYFSETQRNKGNFPGRFSGRQFSNSRSEMNVSTLELGDSALYLCASSLANSNSHEQYFGPGTRLTVT.